This passage covers 15 T cell receptor beta chains from one sample sequenced in a study of HIV-infected patients and healthy controls. No cell fractionation was done, so the repertoire covers all unsorted peripheral blood T cells. Reverse transcription used about 500 ng RNA and constant-region primers for alpha and beta. Using multiplexing indices, alpha and beta chain libraries were generated apart by chain-specific third strand synthesis. TCRdb redid the calling of the 5' RACE reads with MiXCR, one entry per CDR3 protein. The sample records about 13,000 distinct CDR3 sequences, 7.5% to 10% being singletons. The sequenced sample consisted of blood. The receptors shown here come from an adult in good health.

This clonotype was counted between two and nine times. The chain employs TRBV7-9 and TRBJ1-3; D is unresolved. CDR1 is SEHNR, CDR2 FQNEAQ, per germline (reference sequence). The CDR3 is made up of 12 amino acids. V lost 5 bases, J lost 0 bases, and 2 bases lay in between. CDR3 bases: TGTGCCAGCAGCCTCTCTGGAAACACCATATATTTT. Translating gives CASSLSGNTIYF.

This clonotype was detected only a few times. The chain couples TRBV6-4 to TRBJ2-1, with 14 nucleotides matching TRBD2. Per the germline V gene, CDR1 is MRHNA and CDR2 is SNTAGT. The CDR3 totals 15 residues. The V segment lost 4 bases and the J segment 8 bases; nucleotides outside the gene matches: 4. For the CDR3, the DNA is TGTGCCAGCAGTGTGGGGACTAGCGGGAGTGATGAGCAGTTCTTC. It encodes CASSVGTSGSDEQFF.

Many counts were recorded for this clonotype. V gene TRBV20-1 combines with J gene TRBJ2-1; 15 nucleotides agree with TRBD2. Germline CDR1 reads DFQATT; CDR2 reads SNEGSKA (reference sequence). J gave up 9 bases and V 6 bases, and 12 bases lay outside the gene matches. The CDR3 has 16 residues. CDR3 in amino acids: CSARTSGGATYSEQFF. The CDR3, as DNA: TGCAGTGCCCGGACTAGCGGGGGGGCCACGTACTCTGAGCAGTTCTTC.

There are many counts of this clonotype. This sequence joins TRBV6-5 and TRBJ2-1; no clear D gene. CDR3 length equals 14 residues. Per germline, CDR1 MNHEY and CDR2 SVGAGI. V dropped 3 bases and J dropped 0 bases, with 6 bases sitting between them. CDR3 amino acids: CASSYLASYNEQFF. For the CDR3, the DNA is TGTGCCAGCAGTTATCTTGCCTCCTACAATGAGCAGTTCTTC.

This clonotype is medium-sized (0.01 to 0.1%). J is TRBJ1-5 and V is TRBV6-5; D perhaps matches TRBD1 (5 bases). V lost 3 bases and J lost 7, with 10 bases in between. Per the germline V gene, CDR1 is MNHEY and CDR2 is SVGAGI. This CDR3 is 13 amino acids long. The CDR3: CASSYSGTQPQHF. Written as DNA, the CDR3 is TGTGCCAGCAGTTATTCGGGGACCCAGCCCCAGCATTTT.

This clonotype was detected ten times or more. The rearrangement uses TRBV7-2 and TRBJ2-6; TRBD2 matches 7 bases. This CDR3 comprises 16 residues. Trimming cost V 5 bases and J 0 bases; bases outside gene matches: 4. From germline, CDR1 is SGHTA and CDR2 FQGNSA. In nucleotides, the CDR3 is TGTGCCAGCAGCCCGAGCGGGGTCTCTGGGGCCAACGTCCTGACTTTC. Translation gives CASSPSGVSGANVLTF.

This clonotype appeared a few times. V and J are TRBV12-3 or TRBV12-4 and TRBJ2-3; no reliable D call. Deletions cut 8 bases from V and 2 bases from J, with 17 bases between. The CDR3 covers 15 residues. In nucleotides, the CDR3 is TGTGCCAGCGGACCGGCCTCTAGTTTCACAGATACGCAGTATTTT. This gives the protein CASGPASSFTDTQYF.

The table lists this clonotype with many counts. V is TRBV4-3 and J is TRBJ2-3; D is perhaps TRBD2 (6 bases). The CDR3 is made up of 13 amino acids. Germline V gives CDR1 LGHNA, CDR2 YSLEER. V lost 4 bases, J lost 7 bases, and 12 bases lay in between. CDR3 nucleotide sequence: TGCGCCAGCAGCCCCGAGACTAGTAATACGCAGTATTTT. Translation gives CASSPETSNTQYF.

This rearrangement joins TRBV20-1 to TRBJ2-1; no definite D call. Trimming pared 5 bases from V and 7 bases from J, leaving 24 bases between. Germline CDR1 reads DFQATT; CDR2 reads SNEGSKA (reference sequence). CDR3 length equals 16 residues. The CDR3 is CSALRHGALYKNEQFF. In DNA form, the CDR3 reads TGCAGTGCTCTCCGGCACGGCGCGCTTTATAAGAATGAGCAGTTCTTC.

In its sample, this clonotype is medium-sized (0.01 to 0.1%). V gene TRBV5-5 combines with J gene TRBJ1-1; 7 bases map to TRBD1. The CDR3 runs 14 residues. With V trimmed by 4 bases and J by 5 bases, 8 bases remained unmatched. In germline, CDR1 is SGHKS, CDR2 YYEKEE (reference sequence). CDR3 nucleotides: TGTGCCAGCAGCCTAGACCTACAGGGGACTGAAGCTTTCTTT. Amino acid sequence: CASSLDLQGTEAFF.

In its sample, this clonotype was seen many times. V usage is TRBV7-9 and J usage is TRBJ2-1; the D gene is possibly TRBD1 (5 bases). Looked up from germline, CDR1 is SEHNR and CDR2 is FQNEAQ (reference sequence). V gave up 5 bases and J gave up 9 bases, with 11 bases separating them. The CDR3 runs to 12 residues. The CDR3 here is CASSITGIEQFF. The CDR3 nucleotides are TGTGCCAGCAGCATTACAGGCATTGAGCAGTTCTTC.

By proportion, this clonotype is medium-sized. The DNA for the CDR3 is TGCAGCGGGACCCAGGGGGCTGGCGGCTACACCTTC. This encodes CSGTQGAGGYTF. V is TRBV29-1 and J is TRBJ1-2, with TRBD1 matching over 8 bases. From germline, CDR1 is SQVTM and CDR2 ANQGSEA. The CDR3 runs 12 residues. V lost 7 bases and J lost 8; bases outside the gene matches: 9. The entire variable domain, with the rest obtained from reference TRBV29-1 and TRBJ1-2, is as follows: SAVISQKPSRDICQRGTSLTIQCQVDSQVTMMFWYRQQPGQSLTLIATANQGSEATYESGFVIDKFPISRPNLTFSTLTVSNMSPEDSSIYLCSGTQGAGGYTFGSGTRLTVV.

Only a few counts were recorded for this clonotype. The rearrangement uses TRBV4-1 and TRBJ2-2; D not resolved. This CDR3 has 14 residues. V dropped 3 bases and J dropped 3 bases, with 8 bases sitting between them. The V gene's germline CDR1 is MGHRA and CDR2 YSYEKL. CDR3 amino acids: CASSHKPDTGELFF. Here the CDR3 DNA reads TGCGCCAGCAGCCATAAGCCAGACACCGGGGAGCTGTTTTTT.

This clonotype was counted at least ten times. The chain uses TRBV20-1 and TRBJ2-1, with TRBD2 matching 9 bases. V shed 3 bases, J shed 7 bases, and the junction held 10 bases outside the gene matches. This CDR3 contains 15 residues. Germline V gene sequence: CDR1 DFQATT, CDR2 SNEGSKA (reference sequence). CDR3 DNA sequence: TGCAGTGCTAGGGTAGATAGCGGGAGTTGGAATGAGCAGTTCTTC. The encoded protein is CSARVDSGSWNEQFF.

The sample holds a few counts of this clonotype. The chain employs TRBV20-1 and TRBJ1-6, with D possibly matching TRBD1 (6 bases). The CDR3 runs to 18 residues. Germline values: CDR1 DFQATT, CDR2 SNEGSKA (reference sequence). The V and J ends lost 5 bases and 0 bases respectively, with 20 bases between them. The CDR3 loop is CSASRGTYRSSYNSPLHF. The CDR3 bases are TGCAGTGCTTCCCGGGGGACATATCGCAGCTCCTATAATTCACCCCTCCACTTT.